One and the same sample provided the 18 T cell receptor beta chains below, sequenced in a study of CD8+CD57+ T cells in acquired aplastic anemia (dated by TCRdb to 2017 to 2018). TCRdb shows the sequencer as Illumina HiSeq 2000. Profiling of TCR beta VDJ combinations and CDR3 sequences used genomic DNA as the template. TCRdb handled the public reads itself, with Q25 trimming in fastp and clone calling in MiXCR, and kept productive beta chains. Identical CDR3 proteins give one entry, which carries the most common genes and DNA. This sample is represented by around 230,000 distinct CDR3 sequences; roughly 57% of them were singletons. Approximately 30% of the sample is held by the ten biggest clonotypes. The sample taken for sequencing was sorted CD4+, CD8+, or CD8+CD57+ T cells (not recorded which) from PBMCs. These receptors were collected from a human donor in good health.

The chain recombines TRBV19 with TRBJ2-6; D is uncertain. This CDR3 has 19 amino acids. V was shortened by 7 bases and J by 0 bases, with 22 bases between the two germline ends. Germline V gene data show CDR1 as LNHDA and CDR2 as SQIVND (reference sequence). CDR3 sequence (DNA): TGTGCCAGTAAGGCCTCGCTCGAAGGGATCTACTCTGGGGCCAACGTCCTGACTTTC. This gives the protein CASKASLEGIYSGANVLTF.

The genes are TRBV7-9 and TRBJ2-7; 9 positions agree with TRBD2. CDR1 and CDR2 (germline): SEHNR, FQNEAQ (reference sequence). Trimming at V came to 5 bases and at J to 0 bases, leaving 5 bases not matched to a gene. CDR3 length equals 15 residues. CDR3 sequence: CASSHRGRGSYEQYF. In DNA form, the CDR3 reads TGTGCCAGCAGCCACCGCGGGAGGGGCTCCTACGAGCAGTACTTC.

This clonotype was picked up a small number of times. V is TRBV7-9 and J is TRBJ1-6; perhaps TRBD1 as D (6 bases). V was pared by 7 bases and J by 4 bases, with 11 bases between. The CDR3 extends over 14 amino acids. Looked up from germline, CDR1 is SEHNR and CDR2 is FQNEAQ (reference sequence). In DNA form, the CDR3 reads TGTGCCAGCACCGAAGGGGGGTATAATTCACCCCTCCACTTT. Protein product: CASTEGGYNSPLHF.

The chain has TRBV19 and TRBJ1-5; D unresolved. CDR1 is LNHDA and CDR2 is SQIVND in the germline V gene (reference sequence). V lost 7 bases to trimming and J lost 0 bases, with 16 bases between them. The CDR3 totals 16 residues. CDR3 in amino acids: CASTDYSAYSNQPQHF. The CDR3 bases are TGTGCCAGTACAGATTACTCAGCATATAGCAATCAGCCCCAGCATTTT.

CDR3 DNA: TGTGCCAGCAGCTCAGGGTCTCAGGGCGATGAGCAGTTCTTC. Translated, it gives CASSSGSQGDEQFF. The chain joins TRBV7-9 to TRBJ2-1; D might be TRBD1 (5 bases). V was pared by 4 bases and J by 8 bases, with 15 bases between. Germline CDR1 reads SEHNR; CDR2 reads FQNEAQ (reference sequence). This CDR3 has 14 amino acids.

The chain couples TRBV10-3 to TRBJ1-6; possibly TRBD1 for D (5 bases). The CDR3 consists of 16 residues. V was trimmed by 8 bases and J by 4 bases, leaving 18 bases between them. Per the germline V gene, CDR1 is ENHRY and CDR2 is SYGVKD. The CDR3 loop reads CAIGVSGLKYNSPLHF. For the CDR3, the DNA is TGTGCCATCGGTGTATCGGGACTCAAGTATAATTCACCCCTCCACTTT.

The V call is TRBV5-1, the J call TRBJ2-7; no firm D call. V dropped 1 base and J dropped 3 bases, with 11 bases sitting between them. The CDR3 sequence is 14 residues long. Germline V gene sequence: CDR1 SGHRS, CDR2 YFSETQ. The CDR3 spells CASSLSRVGYEQYF. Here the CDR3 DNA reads TGCGCCAGCAGCTTGTCTCGAGTAGGCTACGAGCAGTACTTC.

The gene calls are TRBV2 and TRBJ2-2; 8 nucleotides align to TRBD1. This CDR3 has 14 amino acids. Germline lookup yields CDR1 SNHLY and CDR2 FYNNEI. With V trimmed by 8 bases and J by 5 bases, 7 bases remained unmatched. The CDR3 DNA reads TGTGCCAGCGATGGCAGGGGGCATACCGGGGAGCTGTTTTTT. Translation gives CASDGRGHTGELFF.

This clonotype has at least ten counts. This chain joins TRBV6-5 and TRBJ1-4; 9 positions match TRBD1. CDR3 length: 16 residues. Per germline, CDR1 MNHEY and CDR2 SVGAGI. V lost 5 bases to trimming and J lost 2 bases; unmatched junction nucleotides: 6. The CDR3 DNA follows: TGTGCCAGCAGTGCTTACAGGGGGCCGACTAATGAAAAACTGTTTTTT. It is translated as CASSAYRGPTNEKLFF.

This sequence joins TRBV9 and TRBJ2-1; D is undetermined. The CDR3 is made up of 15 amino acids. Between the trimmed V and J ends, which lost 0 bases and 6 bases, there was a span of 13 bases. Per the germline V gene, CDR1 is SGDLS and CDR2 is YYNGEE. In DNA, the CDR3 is TGTGCCAGCAGCGTAGAACTGTCCTATATCAATGAGCAGTTCTTC. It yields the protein CASSVELSYINEQFF.

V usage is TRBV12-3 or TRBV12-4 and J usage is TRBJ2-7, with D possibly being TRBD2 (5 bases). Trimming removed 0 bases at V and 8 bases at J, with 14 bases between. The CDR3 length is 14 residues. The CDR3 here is CASSLAGDQPQQYF. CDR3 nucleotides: TGTGCCAGCAGTTTAGCGGGAGATCAGCCCCAGCAGTACTTC.

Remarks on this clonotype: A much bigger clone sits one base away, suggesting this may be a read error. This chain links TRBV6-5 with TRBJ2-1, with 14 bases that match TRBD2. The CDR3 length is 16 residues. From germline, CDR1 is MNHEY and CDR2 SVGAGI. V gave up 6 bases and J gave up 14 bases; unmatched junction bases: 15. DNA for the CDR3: TGTGCCAGCAGCCCAGACGGGACTAGCGGGAGTGCCTATGAGTTCTTC. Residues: CASSPDGTSGSAYEFF.

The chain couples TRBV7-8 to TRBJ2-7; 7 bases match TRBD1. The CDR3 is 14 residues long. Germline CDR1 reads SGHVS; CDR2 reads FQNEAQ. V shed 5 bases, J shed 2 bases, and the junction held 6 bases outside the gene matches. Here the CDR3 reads CASSSSTGPYEQYF. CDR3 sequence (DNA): TGTGCCAGCAGCAGTTCGACAGGGCCCTACGAGCAGTACTTC.

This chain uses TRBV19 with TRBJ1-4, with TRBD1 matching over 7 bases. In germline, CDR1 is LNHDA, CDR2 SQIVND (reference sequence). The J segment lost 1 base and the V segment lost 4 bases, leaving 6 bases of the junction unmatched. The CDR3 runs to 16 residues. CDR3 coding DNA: TGTGCCAGTAGTACCCAACAGGGGCTAACTAATGAAAAACTGTTTTTT. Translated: CASSTQQGLTNEKLFF.

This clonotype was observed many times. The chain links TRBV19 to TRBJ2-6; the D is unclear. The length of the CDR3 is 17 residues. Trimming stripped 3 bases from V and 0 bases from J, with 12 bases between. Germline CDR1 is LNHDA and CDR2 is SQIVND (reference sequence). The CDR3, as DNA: TGTGCCAGTAGTATCTTTGTCGGGCTCTCTGGGGCCAACGTCCTGACTTTC. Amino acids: CASSIFVGLSGANVLTF. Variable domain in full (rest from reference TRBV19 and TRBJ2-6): DGGITQSPKYLFRKEGQNVTLSCEQNLNHDAMYWYRQDPGQGLRLIYYSQIVNDFQKGDIAEGYSVSREKKESFPLTVTSAQKNPTAFYLCASSIFVGLSGANVLTFGAGSRLTVL.

The CDR3 loop reads CASSLGTSGLTYEQYF. DNA for the CDR3: TGTGCCAGCAGCTTAGGGACTAGCGGGCTAACCTACGAGCAGTACTTC. The V and J genes are TRBV7-3 and TRBJ2-7, with 12 bases fitting TRBD2. V lost 2 bases, J lost 2 bases, and 4 bases stayed unmatched. The germline V gene encodes CDR1 SGHTA and CDR2 FQGTGA. This CDR3 has 16 residues.

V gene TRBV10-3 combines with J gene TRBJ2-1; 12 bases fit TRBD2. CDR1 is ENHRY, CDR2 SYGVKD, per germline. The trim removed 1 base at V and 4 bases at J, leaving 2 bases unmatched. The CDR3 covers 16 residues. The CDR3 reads CAISEWTSGVYNEQFF. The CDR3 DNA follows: TGTGCCATCAGTGAGTGGACTAGCGGGGTGTACAATGAGCAGTTCTTC.

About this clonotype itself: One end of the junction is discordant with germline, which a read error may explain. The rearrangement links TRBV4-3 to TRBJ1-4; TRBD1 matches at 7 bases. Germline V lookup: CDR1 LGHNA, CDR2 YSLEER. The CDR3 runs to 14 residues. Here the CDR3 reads CASSQETGAEKPFF. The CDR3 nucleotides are TGCGCCAGCAGCCAAGAAACAGGGGCCGAAAAACCGTTTTTT.